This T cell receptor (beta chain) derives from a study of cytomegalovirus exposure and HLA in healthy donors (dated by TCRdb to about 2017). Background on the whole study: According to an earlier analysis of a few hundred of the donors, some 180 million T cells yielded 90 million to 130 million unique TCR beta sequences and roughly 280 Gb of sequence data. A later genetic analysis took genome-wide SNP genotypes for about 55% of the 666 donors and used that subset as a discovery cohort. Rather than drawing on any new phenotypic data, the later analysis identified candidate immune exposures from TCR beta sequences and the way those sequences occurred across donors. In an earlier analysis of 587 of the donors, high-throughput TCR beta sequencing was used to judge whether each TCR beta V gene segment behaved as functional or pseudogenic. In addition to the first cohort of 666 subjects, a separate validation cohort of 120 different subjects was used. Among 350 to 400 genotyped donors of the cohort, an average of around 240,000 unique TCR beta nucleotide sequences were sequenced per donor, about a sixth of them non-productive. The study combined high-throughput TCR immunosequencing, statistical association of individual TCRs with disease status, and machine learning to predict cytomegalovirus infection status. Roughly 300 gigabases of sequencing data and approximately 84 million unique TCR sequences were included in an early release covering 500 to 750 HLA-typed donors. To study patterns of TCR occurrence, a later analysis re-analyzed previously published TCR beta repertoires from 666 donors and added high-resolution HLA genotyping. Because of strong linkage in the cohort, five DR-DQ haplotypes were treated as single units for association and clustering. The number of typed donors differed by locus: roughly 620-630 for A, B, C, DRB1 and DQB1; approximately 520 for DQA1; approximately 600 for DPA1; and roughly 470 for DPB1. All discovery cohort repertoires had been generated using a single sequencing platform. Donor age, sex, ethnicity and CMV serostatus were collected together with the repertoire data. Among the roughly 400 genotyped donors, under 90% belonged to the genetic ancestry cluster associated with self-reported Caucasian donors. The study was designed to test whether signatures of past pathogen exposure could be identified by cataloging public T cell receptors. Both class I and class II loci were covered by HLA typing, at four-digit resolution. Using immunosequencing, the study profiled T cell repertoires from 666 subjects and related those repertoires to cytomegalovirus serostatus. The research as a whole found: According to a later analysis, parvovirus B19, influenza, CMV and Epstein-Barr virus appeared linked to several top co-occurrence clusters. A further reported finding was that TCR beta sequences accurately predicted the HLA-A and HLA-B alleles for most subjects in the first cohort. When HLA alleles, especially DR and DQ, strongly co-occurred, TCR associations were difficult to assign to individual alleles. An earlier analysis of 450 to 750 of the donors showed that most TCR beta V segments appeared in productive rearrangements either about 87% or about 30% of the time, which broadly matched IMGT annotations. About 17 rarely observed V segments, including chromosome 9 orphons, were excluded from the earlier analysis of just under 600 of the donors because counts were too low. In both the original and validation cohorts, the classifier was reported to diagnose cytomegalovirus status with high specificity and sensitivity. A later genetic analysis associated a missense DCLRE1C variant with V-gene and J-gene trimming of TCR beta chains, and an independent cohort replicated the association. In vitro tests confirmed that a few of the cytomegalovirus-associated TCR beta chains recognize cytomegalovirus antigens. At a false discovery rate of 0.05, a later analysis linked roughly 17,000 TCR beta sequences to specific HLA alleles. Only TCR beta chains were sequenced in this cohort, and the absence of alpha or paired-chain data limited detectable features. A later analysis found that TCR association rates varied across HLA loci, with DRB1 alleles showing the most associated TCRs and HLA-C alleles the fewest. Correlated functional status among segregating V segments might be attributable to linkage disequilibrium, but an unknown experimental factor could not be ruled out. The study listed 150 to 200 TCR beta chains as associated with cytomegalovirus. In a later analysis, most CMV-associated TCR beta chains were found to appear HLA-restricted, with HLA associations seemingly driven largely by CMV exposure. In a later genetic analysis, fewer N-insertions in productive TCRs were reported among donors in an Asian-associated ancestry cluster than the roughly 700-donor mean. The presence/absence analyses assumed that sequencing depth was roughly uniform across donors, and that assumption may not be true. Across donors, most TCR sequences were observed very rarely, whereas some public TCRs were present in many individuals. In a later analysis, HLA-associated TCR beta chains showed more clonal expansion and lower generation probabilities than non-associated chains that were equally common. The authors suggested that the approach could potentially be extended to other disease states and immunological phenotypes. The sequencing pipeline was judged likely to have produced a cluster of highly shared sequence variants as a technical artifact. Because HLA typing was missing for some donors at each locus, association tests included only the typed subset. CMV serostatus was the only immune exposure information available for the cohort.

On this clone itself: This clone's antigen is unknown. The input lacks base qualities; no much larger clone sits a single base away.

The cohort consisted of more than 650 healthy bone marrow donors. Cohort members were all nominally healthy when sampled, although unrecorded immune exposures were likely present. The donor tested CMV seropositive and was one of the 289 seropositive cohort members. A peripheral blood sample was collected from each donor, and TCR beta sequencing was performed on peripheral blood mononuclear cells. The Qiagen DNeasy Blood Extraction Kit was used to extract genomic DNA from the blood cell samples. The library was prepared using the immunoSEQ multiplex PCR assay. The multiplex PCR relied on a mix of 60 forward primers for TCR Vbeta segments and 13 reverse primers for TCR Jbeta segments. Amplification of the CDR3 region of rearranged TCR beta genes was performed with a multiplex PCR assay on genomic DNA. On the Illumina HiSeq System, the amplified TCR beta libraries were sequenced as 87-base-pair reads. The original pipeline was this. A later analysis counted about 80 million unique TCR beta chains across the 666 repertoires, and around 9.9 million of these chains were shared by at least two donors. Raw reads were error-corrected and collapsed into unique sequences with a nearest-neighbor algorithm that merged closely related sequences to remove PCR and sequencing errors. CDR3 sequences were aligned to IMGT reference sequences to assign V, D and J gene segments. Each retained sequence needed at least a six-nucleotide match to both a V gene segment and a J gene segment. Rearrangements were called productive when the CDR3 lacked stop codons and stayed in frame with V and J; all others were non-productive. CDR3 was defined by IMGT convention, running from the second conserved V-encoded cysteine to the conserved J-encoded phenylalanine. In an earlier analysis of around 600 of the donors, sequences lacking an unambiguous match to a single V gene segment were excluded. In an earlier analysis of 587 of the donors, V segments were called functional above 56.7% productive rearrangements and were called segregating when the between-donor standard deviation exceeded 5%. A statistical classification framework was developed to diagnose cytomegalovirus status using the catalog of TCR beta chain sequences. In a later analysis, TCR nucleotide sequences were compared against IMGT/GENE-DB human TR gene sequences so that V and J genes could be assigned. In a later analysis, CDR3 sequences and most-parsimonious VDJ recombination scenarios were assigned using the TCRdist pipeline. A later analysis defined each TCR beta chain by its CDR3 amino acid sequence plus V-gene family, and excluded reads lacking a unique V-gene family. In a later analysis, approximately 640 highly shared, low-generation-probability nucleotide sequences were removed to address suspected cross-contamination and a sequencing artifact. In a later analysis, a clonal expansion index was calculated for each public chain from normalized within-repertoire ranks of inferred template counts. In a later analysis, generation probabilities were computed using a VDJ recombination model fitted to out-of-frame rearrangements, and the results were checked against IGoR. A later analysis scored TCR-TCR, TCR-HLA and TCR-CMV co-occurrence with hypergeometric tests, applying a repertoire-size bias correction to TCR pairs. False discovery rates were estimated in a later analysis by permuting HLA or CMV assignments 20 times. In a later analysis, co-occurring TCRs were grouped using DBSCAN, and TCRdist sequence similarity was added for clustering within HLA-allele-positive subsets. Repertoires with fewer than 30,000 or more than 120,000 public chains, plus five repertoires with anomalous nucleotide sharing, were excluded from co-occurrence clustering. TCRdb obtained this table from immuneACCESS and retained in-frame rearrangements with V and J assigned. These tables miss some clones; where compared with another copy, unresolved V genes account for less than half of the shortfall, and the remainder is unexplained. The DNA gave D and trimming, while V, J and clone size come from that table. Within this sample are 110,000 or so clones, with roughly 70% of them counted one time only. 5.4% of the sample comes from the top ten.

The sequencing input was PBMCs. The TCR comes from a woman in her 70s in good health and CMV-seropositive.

The CDR3 corresponds to CAIRKDRGTQETQYF. The DNA is as follows: TGTGCCATCAGAAAGGACAGGGGGACCCAAGAGACCCAGTACTTC. The rearrangement joined TRBV10-3 to TRBJ2-5, with 10 middle bases fitting TRBD1. In the germline V gene, CDR1 corresponds to ENHRY and CDR2 to SYGVKD. CDR3 length: 15 amino acids, cysteine to phenylalanine. Only the CDR3 DNA stays, 45 bases, in frame from base 1. Trimmed from V: 6 bases; trimmed from J: 1 base; junction bases lacking a gene match: 5.